Listed below are T cell receptor beta chains from one sample, sequenced in a study of blood T cell repertoires in COVID-19. Clones were sequenced by immunoSEQ multiplex PCR, and TCRdb holds only the in-frame ones, with some missing. The sample has over 200,000 clones, over 80% seen once. The sequencing input was PBMCs or T cells enriched from blood (not recorded which). Source of these receptors: a woman between 35 and 50 years old who had recovered from COVID-19. Both conserved end residues are part of each CDR3. Each record gives: clone size, J gene, D gene, V gene, CDR3 DNA, CDR3 protein. The D gene is left open where the match is weak. Clone size is not always given. Where it is, it says once, few, many or a class for expanded clones.

NA TRBJ1-2 TRBD1 TRBV10-2 TGCGCCAGCGGGACAGGATTTGTCTATGGCTACACCTTC CASGTGFVYGYTF
once TRBJ2-1 TRBD1 TRBV19 TGTGCCAGTAGTCCCCTGGGACAGGGGGCGCGGGAGCAGTTCTTC CASSPLGQGAREQFF
NA TRBJ2-6 TRBD2 TRBV3-1/TRBV3-2 TGTGCCAGCAGCCAGACTAGCGGACGCTCTGGGGCCAACGTCCTGACTTTC CASSQTSGRSGANVLTF
NA TRBJ1-2 NA TRBV19 TGTGCCAGCCAGAACAGCCGAAACTATGGCTACACCTTC CASQNSRNYGYTF
NA TRBJ1-6 NA TRBV30 TGTGCCTGGAGTGTTGGGGCAGACCATAATTCACCCCTCCACTTT CAWSVGADHNSPLHF
NA TRBJ1-1 NA TRBV3-1/TRBV3-2 TGTGCCAGCAGCCGGGGACAGAACACTGAAGCTTTCTTT CASSRGQNTEAFF
NA TRBJ1-6 NA TRBV28 TGTGCCAGTCTGGGGGAAGGGGGAGATTCACCCCTCCACTTT CASLGEGGDSPLHF
NA TRBJ1-4 TRBD1 TRBV4-2 TGTGCCAGCAGCCAAGCAAAGGGACAGAGTAATGAAAAACTGTTTTTT CASSQAKGQSNEKLFF
NA TRBJ2-7 TRBD2 TRBV3-1/TRBV3-2 TGTGCCAGCAGCCAAGGGAGGCCCGGGGTTCGGGCTAGCGGGAGGGCCGGGTCCTACGAGCAGTACTTC CASSQGRPGVRASGRAGSYEQYF
NA TRBJ2-3 NA TRBV11-2 TGTGCCAGCAGCTTAGGCGGGACCCCAGATACGCAGTATTTT CASSLGGTPDTQYF
once TRBJ1-3 NA TRBV3-1/TRBV3-2 TGTGCCAGCAGCCAAGTTCACAGTTTCTCTGGAAACACCATATATTTT CASSQVHSFSGNTIYF
NA TRBJ2-7 NA TRBV20-1 TGCAGTGCTAGAGACGCGTACGAGCAGTACTTC CSARDAYEQYF
NA TRBJ1-5 NA TRBV2 TGTGCCAGCAGTGAAAACAGGAATAGCAATCAGCCCCAGCATTTT CASSENRNSNQPQHF
NA TRBJ1-1 TRBD1 TRBV6-5 TGTGCCAGCATGCGACAGGGAACTGAAGCTTTCTTT CASMRQGTEAFF
NA TRBJ2-5 NA TRBV27 TGTGCCAGCAGTCCTACCGGGACTTACTTGGACTTGTACTTC CASSPTGTYLDLYF
NA TRBJ2-3 TRBD2 TRBV18 TGTGCCAGCTCACCGATGACTAGCGGGATAACAGATACGCAGTATTTT CASSPMTSGITDTQYF
NA TRBJ1-2 TRBD1 TRBV4-1 TGCGCCAGCAGCCAAGATCCCGGACAGGGCCTATCCAACTATGGCTACACCTTC CASSQDPGQGLSNYGYTF
NA TRBJ1-5 NA TRBV11-3 TGTGCCAGCAGCCAACTCGGCGGGCAGCCCCAGCATTTT CASSQLGGQPQHF
NA TRBJ1-5 TRBD1 TRBV10-3 TGTGCCATCAGTGAAGGACAGGGGTTCAATCAGCCCCAGCATTTT CAISEGQGFNQPQHF
NA TRBJ2-3 TRBD2 TRBV7-8 TGTGCCAGCAGACTAGCGGGAGGTTTAGATACGCAGTATTTT CASRLAGGLDTQYF
NA TRBJ2-5 NA TRBV7-2 TGTGCCAGCAGCTCATACCGGGAGCTCGAGACCCAGTACTTC CASSSYRELETQYF
NA TRBJ2-4 TRBD2 TRBV6-6 TGTGCCAGCAGTCCTACCGCGAGCGGGAGGGCCTATGGCAAAAACATTCAGTACTTC CASSPTASGRAYGKNIQYF
NA TRBJ1-2 NA TRBV6-1 TGTGCCAGCAGTGAAGACCCAGGAAGAGTAGGCTACACCTTC CASSEDPGRVGYTF
NA TRBJ2-1 TRBD2 TRBV5-1 TGCGCCAGCAGCTCAGGACTAGGCGGGAGTGAGCAGTTCTTC CASSSGLGGSEQFF